These 6 T cell receptor beta chains were all obtained from the same sample, sequenced in a study of T cell changes during pregnancy in multiple sclerosis. Profiled with immunoSEQ multiplex PCR; TCRdb holds only in-frame clones, not every one. The data hold around 130,000 clones, with roughly 96% observed a single time. The sample in question was peripheral blood, obtained after pregnancy. The receptors originated from a female donor with multiple sclerosis, enrolled in a pregnancy study.

This clone came up once. The chain combines TRBV5-6 with TRBJ2-2, with 9 bases that match TRBD1. The CDR3 spans 17 residues. Trimming at V came to 0 bases and at J to 5 bases, leaving 8 bases not matched to a gene. CDR1 SGHDT and CDR2 YYEEEE come from the germline V gene. The CDR3 loop reads CASSLARGQGRTGELFF. The CDR3 nucleotides are TGTGCCAGCAGCTTGGCTAGGGGACAGGGTCGTACCGGGGAGCTGTTTTTT. The full variable domain, with the rest looked up from reference TRBV5-6 and TRBJ2-2, is DAGVTQSPTHLIKTRGQQVTLRCSPKSGHDTVSWYQQALGQGPQFIFQYYEEEERQRGNFPDRFSGHQFPNYSSELNVNALLLGDSALYLCASSLARGQGRTGELFFGEGSRLTVL.

The chain couples TRBV27 to TRBJ2-5; D is possibly TRBD2 (5 bases). Germline CDR1 and CDR2: MNHEY and SMNVEV (reference sequence). V was cut by 4 bases and J by 2 bases, with 14 bases left in between. The CDR3 runs to 15 residues. CDR3 protein: CASSYFGNLQETQYF. The CDR3 DNA reads TGTGCCAGCAGTTACTTCGGGAACCTACAAGAGACCCAGTACTTC.

The chain uses TRBV2 and TRBJ2-3; possible D gene TRBD1, 5 bases. CDR3 length equals 11 residues. CDR1 SNHLY and CDR2 FYNNEI come from the germline V gene. V was shortened by 2 bases and J by 14 bases, with 11 bases between the two germline ends. CDR3 protein: CASSERGKGYF. The CDR3 DNA reads TGTGCCAGCAGTGAAAGGGGAAAGGGGTATTTT.

This clone was found once. The chain combines TRBV20-1 with TRBJ2-7; 7 bases fit TRBD1. This CDR3 region has 10 residues. Germline values: CDR1 DFQATT, CDR2 SNEGSKA (reference sequence). Here the CDR3 reads CRATGDEQYF. CDR3 bases: TGCAGGGCAACAGGGGACGAGCAGTACTTC.

This chain joins TRBV27 and TRBJ2-3; D gene unclear. The CDR3 covers 15 residues. From germline, CDR1 is MNHEY and CDR2 SMNVEV (reference sequence). Trimming pared 6 bases from V and 1 base from J, leaving 14 bases between. The DNA for the CDR3 is TGTGCCAGCAGCCCCTACGGGTGGGGCACAGATACGCAGTATTTT. It is translated as CASSPYGWGTDTQYF.

The CDR3 loop reads CASSPYPAGVAGETQYF. CDR3 sequence (DNA): TGTGCCAGCAGCCCATATCCAGCGGGAGTCGCGGGAGAGACCCAGTACTTC. The V and J genes are TRBV11-1 and TRBJ2-5, with 8 nucleotides matching TRBD2. The CDR3 sequence is 17 residues long. The germline V gene encodes CDR1 SGHAT and CDR2 FQDESV (reference sequence). With V trimmed by 5 bases and J by 4 bases, 15 bases remained unmatched.